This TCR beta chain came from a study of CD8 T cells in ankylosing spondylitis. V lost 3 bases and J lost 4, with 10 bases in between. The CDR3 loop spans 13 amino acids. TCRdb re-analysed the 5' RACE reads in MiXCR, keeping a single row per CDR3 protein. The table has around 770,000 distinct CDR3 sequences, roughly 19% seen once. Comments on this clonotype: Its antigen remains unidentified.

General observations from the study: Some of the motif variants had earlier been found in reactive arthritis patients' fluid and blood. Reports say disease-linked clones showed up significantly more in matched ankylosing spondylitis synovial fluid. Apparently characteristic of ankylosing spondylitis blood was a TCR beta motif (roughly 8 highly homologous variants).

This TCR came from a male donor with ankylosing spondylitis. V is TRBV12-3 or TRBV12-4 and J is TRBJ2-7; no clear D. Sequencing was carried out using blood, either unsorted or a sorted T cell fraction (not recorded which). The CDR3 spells CASSFRARYEQYF. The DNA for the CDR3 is TGTGCCAGCAGTTTTCGGGCTAGATACGAGCAGTACTTC.